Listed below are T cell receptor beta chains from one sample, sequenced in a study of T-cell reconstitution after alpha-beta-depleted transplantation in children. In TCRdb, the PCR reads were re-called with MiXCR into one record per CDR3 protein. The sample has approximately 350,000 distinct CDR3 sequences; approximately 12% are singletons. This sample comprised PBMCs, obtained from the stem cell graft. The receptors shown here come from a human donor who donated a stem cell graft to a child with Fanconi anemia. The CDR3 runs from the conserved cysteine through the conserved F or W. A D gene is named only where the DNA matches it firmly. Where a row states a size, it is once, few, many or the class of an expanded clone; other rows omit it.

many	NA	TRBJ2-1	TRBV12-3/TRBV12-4	CASSPLSAPKSHEQFF	TGTGCCAGCAGTCCTTTGAGCGCGCCAAAGTCGCATGAGCAGTTCTTC
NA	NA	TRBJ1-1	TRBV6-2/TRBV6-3	CASSYQYGTSNTEAFF	TGTGCCAGCAGTTACCAGTACGGTACCTCGAACACTGAAGCTTTCTTT
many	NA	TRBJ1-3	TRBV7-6	CASSLGNVLTSSGNTIYF	TGTGCCAGCAGCTTAGGGAACGTTCTTACAAGCTCTGGAAACACCATATATTTT
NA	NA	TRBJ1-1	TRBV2	CASNMATEAFF	TGTGCCAGCAATATGGCCACTGAAGCTTTCTTT
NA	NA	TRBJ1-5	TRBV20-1	CSARDSVYQPQHF	TGCAGTGCTAGAGATAGCGTATATCAGCCCCAGCATTTT
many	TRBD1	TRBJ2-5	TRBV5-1	CASAWTGGEETQYF	TGCGCCAGCGCATGGACAGGGGGCGAAGAGACCCAGTACTTC
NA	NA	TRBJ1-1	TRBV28	CASSEITESWAFF	TGTGCCAGCAGTGAAATTACAGAGTCCTGGGCTTTCTTT
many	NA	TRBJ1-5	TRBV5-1	CASSLYGDQPQHF	TGTGCCAGCAGCCTTTACGGAGATCAGCCCCAGCATTTT
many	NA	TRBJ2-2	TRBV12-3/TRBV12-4	CASSFASHKTGELFF	TGTGCCAGCAGTTTTGCGTCTCACAAAACCGGGGAGCTGTTTTTT
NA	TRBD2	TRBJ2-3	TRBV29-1	CSVEAAGVADTQYF	TGCAGCGTTGAAGCAGCGGGAGTGGCAGATACGCAGTATTTT
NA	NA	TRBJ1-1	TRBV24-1	CATSDSRRGDTEAFF	TGTGCCACCAGTGATAGTCGGAGGGGAGACACTGAAGCTTTCTTT
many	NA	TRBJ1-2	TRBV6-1	CASSDPGTEGYTF	TGTGCCAGCAGTGATCCCGGGACGGAGGGCTACACCTTC
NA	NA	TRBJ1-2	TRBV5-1	CASSFGGRGYGYTF	TGCGCCAGCAGCTTCGGGGGACGAGGCTATGGCTACACCTTC
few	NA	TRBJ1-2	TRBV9	CASSPGGSTNYGYTF	TGTGCCAGCAGCCCTGGAGGGAGCACTAACTATGGCTACACCTTC
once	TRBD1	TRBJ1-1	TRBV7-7	CASSSTGAIGGTEAFF	TGTGCTAGCAGCTCAACAGGGGCCATAGGAGGCACTGAAGCTTTCTTT
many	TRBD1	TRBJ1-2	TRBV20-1	CSAKQGSYGYTF	TGCAGTGCCAAACAGGGGTCCTATGGCTACACCTTC
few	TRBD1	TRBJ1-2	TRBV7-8	CASSLRQGAHGYTF	TGTGCCAGCAGCTTAAGACAGGGGGCGCATGGCTACACCTTC
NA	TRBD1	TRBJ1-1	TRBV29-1	CSAGTGGMNTEAFF	TGCAGCGCCGGGACAGGGGGGATGAACACTGAAGCTTTCTTT
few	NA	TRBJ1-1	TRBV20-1	CSARDGRADTEAFF	TGCAGTGCTAGAGATGGCAGGGCTGACACTGAAGCTTTCTTT
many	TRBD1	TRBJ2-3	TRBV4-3	CASSRRQGTLSTDTQYF	TGCGCCAGCAGCCGCAGACAGGGGACCTTAAGCACAGATACGCAGTATTTT